These 2 T cell receptor beta chains originate from one sample sequenced in a study of blood T cell repertoires in COVID-19. This table comes from immunoSEQ multiplex PCR, and its TCRdb copy is limited to in-frame clones, with some not included. The sample yields approximately 88,000 clones, just over 90% seen once. The source material was peripheral blood. The receptor source for this set is a woman aged 50 to 60 in a cohort sampled during active COVID-19.

This chain uses TRBV30 with TRBJ2-1; perhaps TRBD2 as D (6 bases). Per the germline V gene, CDR1 is GTSNPN and CDR2 is SVGIG (reference sequence). V lost 4 bases to trimming and J lost 8 bases, with 24 bases between them. The CDR3 sequence is 16 residues long. CDR3 bases: TGTGCCTGGAACTCTGAAAGGACTACCCCATGCCATGAGCAGTTCTTC. Translated: CAWNSERTTPCHEQFF.

The genes are TRBV7-9 and TRBJ2-7; D unresolved. The germline V and J ends were trimmed by 1 base and 1 base, with 8 bases remaining between them. CDR1 and CDR2 (germline): SEHNR, FQNEAQ (reference sequence). The CDR3 runs to 14 residues. This chain's CDR3 is CASSLGALSYEQYF. Written as DNA, the CDR3 is TGTGCCAGCAGCTTAGGGGCCCTTTCCTACGAGCAGTACTTC.